A selection of T cell receptor beta chains follows, all from one sample in a study of shared clonotypes between healthy human individuals. Generated by immunoSEQ multiplex PCR, the TCRdb table keeps only in-frame clones and is missing some. Found here are some 2.4 million clones, under 95% of them singletons; the top ten hold about 0.39%. The sequenced sample was naive CD4+ T cells from PBMCs. The source is a man aged 18 to 35 in good health. Some clones in this sample may be carry-over from other donors' samples. The CDR3 runs from the conserved cysteine through the conserved F or W. The D gene is left open where the match is weak. Size tells how often a clone was seen (once, few, many) or the class of an expanded clone, and some rows leave it out.

clone size	V gene	J gene	D gene	CDR3 DNA	CDR3 protein
.	TRBV27	TRBJ2-2	.	TGTGCCAGCAGTTTATCGATCCCCAATGCCCTTTTCTCGAGAGGAAACACCGGGGAGCTGTTTTTT	CASSLSIPNALFSRGNTGELFF
.	TRBV5-1	TRBJ2-1	TRBD2	TGCGCCAGCAGCTTGGAAGCGGGAGGGCCCGATGAGCAGTTCTTC	CASSLEAGGPDEQFF
.	TRBV30	TRBJ2-2	.	TGTGCCTGGAGAAGGAGTCAACAGGGAGCAAGGGCCGGGGAGCTGTTTTTT	CAWRRSQQGARAGELFF
.	TRBV9	TRBJ2-7	TRBD2	TGTGCCAGCAGCCCCCAAGCGGGACTCTACGAGCAGTACTTC	CASSPQAGLYEQYF
.	TRBV15	TRBJ2-7	TRBD2	TGTGCCACCCGCCCTAGCGGGAGCTCCTACGAGCAGTACTTC	CATRPSGSSYEQYF
.	TRBV2	TRBJ1-1	.	TGTGCCAGCAGTCGCAGTGACACTGGGGGCACTGAAGCTTTCTTT	CASSRSDTGGTEAFF
.	TRBV4-1	TRBJ2-1	TRBD2	TGCGCCAGCAGAGGACTAGCGGGAGTCGAAGAGCAGTTCTTC	CASRGLAGVEEQFF
.	TRBV19	TRBJ2-2	TRBD2	TGTGCCAGTCTAGCGGGAAGGCTGTTTTTT	CASLAGRLFF
.	TRBV11-2	TRBJ2-1	.	TGTGCCAGCAGCTCCCGGGGGACCTACAATGAGCAGTTCTTC	CASSSRGTYNEQFF
.	TRBV7-9	TRBJ1-2	.	TGTGCCAGCAGCTTAGTTCGGGCATTCGGCTATGGCTACACCTTC	CASSLVRAFGYGYTF
.	TRBV28	TRBJ2-7	.	TGTGCCAGCAGTCCCGCAGGAACAGGGTTTATCCACGAGCAGTACTTC	CASSPAGTGFIHEQYF
.	TRBV6-6	TRBJ2-6	.	TGTGCCAGCAGCCACAGGGACCCTGGGGCCAACGTCCTGACTTTC	CASSHRDPGANVLTF
.	TRBV18	TRBJ2-2	TRBD1	TGTGCCAGCTCACCGTGGGACAGGGGAAACACCGGGGAGCTGTTTTTT	CASSPWDRGNTGELFF
.	TRBV18	TRBJ1-2	.	TGTGCCAGCTCACCGGTAGGCGGTTACTATGGCTACACCTTC	CASSPVGGYYGYTF
.	TRBV10-3	TRBJ2-7	.	TGTGCCATCAGTGATGGGGCAGGCTTCTACGAGCAGTACTTC	CAISDGAGFYEQYF
.	TRBV30	TRBJ1-3	TRBD1	TGTGCCTGGAGTTTAACAGGGGGAGTGGGCACCATATATTTT	CAWSLTGGVGTIYF
once	TRBV2	TRBJ2-3	.	TGTGCCAGCAGTGGGGGGAGTATAGATACGCAGTATTTT	CASSGGSIDTQYF
.	TRBV13	TRBJ2-7	TRBD2	TGTGCCAGCAGACCGGCCGGGGGGAAGTACGAGCAGTACTTC	CASRPAGGKYEQYF
.	TRBV6-5	TRBJ2-1	.	TGTGCCAGCAGTTATCAAATAGCTTCAGGATACAATGAGCAGTTCTTC	CASSYQIASGYNEQFF
.	TRBV28	TRBJ1-2	TRBD1	TGTGCCAGCAGTGACACAGGGGAGCTAGACTATGGCTACACCTTC	CASSDTGELDYGYTF
.	TRBV10-3	TRBJ2-1	TRBD2	TGTGCCATCAGTGAAATCCAGGCGGGAGTAGTGATCAATGAGCAGTTCTTC	CAISEIQAGVVINEQFF
.	TRBV4-2	TRBJ2-3	.	TGTGCCAGCAGCCAAGTCCCAGATACGCAGTATTTT	CASSQVPDTQYF
.	TRBV7-2	TRBJ2-2	TRBD1	TGTGCCAGCAGTCCTCCCGGGACAGGGCTCCCCGGGGAGCTGTTTTTT	CASSPPGTGLPGELFF
.	TRBV28	TRBJ2-1	.	TGTGCCAGCATATTCAACGGACACTTATTCTTC	CASIFNGHLFF
.	TRBV6-6	TRBJ1-5	TRBD1	TGTGCCAGCAGTCCCGGGACAGGGGGTGTCCAGCATTTT	CASSPGTGGVQHF
.	TRBV7-2	TRBJ2-3	TRBD2	TGTGCCAGCAGACTAGCGGGGGGAACAGATACGCAGTATTTT	CASRLAGGTDTQYF
.	TRBV6-6	TRBJ1-2	TRBD1	TGTGCCAGCAGTTTTGTACAGGGGAGGAACTATGGCTACACCTTC	CASSFVQGRNYGYTF
.	TRBV28	TRBJ1-5	TRBD1	TGTGCCAGCATCAGGGGGGGGGCAGGTCAGCCCCAGCATTTT	CASIRGGAGQPQHF
few	TRBV27	TRBJ1-5	.	TGTGCCAGCAGTGCTCAGGGTTGGGGCAATCAGCCCCAGCATTTT	CASSAQGWGNQPQHF
.	TRBV21-1	TRBJ2-1	.	TGTGCCAGCGAACCTCCTTCTCGGGGTAGACATATCGCCGATACAGGGAATGTTCAGTTCTTC	CASEPPSRGRHIADTGNVQFF
.	TRBV27	TRBJ1-1	.	TGTGCCAGCAGTCCGCGGGGACCACCGCCGCGAGCTTTCTTT	CASSPRGPPPRAFF